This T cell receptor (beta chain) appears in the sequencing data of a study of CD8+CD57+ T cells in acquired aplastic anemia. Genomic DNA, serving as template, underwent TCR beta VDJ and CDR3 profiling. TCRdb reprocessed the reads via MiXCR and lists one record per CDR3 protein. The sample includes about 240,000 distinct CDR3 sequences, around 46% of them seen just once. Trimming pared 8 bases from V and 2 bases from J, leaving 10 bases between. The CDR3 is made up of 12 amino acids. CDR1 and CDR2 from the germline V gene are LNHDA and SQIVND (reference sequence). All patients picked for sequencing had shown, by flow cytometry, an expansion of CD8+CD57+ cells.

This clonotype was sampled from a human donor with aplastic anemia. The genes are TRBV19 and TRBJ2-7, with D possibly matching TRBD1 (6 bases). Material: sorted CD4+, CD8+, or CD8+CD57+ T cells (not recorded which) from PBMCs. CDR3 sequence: CASSDRTYEQYF. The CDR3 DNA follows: TGTGCCAGTTCGGACAGAACCTACGAGCAGTACTTC.